This TCR beta chain is from a study of graft-versus-host responses after intestinal transplantation. Turning to the study itself: Every recipient underwent anti-thymocyte globulin induction, then tacrolimus and steroids for roughly 3 years.

Germline V gives CDR1 KGHSY, CDR2 FQNENV. The junction had 8 bases not matched to a gene; V was cut back by 5 bases and J by 4 bases. The CDR3 contains 14 residues. Clones were sequenced by immunoSEQ multiplex PCR, and TCRdb holds only the in-frame ones, with some missing. Here the sample spans nearly 100,000 clones, approximately 92% being singletons. With regard to this clone: The antigen is unknown.

Overall study findings and caveats: Ileal or blood samples showed some GvH clones first, and such clones were also found in recipient marrow.

The gene calls are TRBV16 and TRBJ2-7, with 7 positions matching TRBD1. The specimen was PBMCs, collected about 450 days after intestinal transplant. The receptor was derived from a human patient who received an intestinal transplant, so some T cells may come from the graft donor. In DNA form, the CDR3 reads TGTGCCAGCAGCGCCTCGGGACAGATATACGAGCAGTACTTC. Translated, it gives CASSASGQIYEQYF.